This is a list of T cell receptor beta chains from one sample in a study of blood T cell repertoires in COVID-19. TCRdb's table, derived via immunoSEQ multiplex PCR, lists solely in-frame clones and lacks some. Of fewer than 500,000 clones in the sample, about 90% were seen once. What was sequenced was PBMCs or T cells enriched from blood (not recorded which). All receptors derive from a woman between 18 and 29 years old with acute COVID-19. Both conserved end residues are part of each CDR3. The D gene is left open where the match is weak. Clone size is given for some rows only: seen once, a few or many times, or a class if the clone is expanded.

V gene,J gene,clone size,D gene,CDR3 DNA,CDR3 protein
TRBV5-1,TRBJ1-1,few,-,TGCGCCAGCAGCTTTGCGGGGAGCACTGAAGCTTTCTTT,CASSFAGSTEAFF
TRBV12-3/TRBV12-4,TRBJ2-7,-,-,TGTGCCAGCAGTTTCTGGCGGGCCTACGAGCAGTACTTC,CASSFWRAYEQYF
TRBV6-2/TRBV6-3,TRBJ2-7,-,TRBD2,TGTGCCAGCAGCCCACGGGGGGGCGATTCCTACGAGCAGTACTTC,CASSPRGGDSYEQYF
TRBV29-1,TRBJ1-2,-,-,TGCAGCGTTGCTCCCGCAGGTAGCTATGGCTACACCTTC,CSVAPAGSYGYTF
TRBV6-6,TRBJ2-2,once,-,TGTGCCAGCAGTTACTCGCACGGGTCCGGCGGGGAGCTGTTTTTT,CASSYSHGSGGELFF
TRBV29-1,TRBJ2-7,-,TRBD2,TGCAGCGTTGAAGATCAAGCGGGAGTGGGCGAGCAGTACTTC,CSVEDQAGVGEQYF
TRBV5-6,TRBJ2-7,few,TRBD2,TGTGCCAGCAGCGCCGGGACTAGCGCCTACGAGCAGTACTTC,CASSAGTSAYEQYF
TRBV28,TRBJ2-1,-,-,TGTGCCAGCAGTTTATGGGACAAAATTAGGGAGCAGTTCTTC,CASSLWDKIREQFF
TRBV10-3,TRBJ2-1,-,TRBD2,TGTGCCATCAGTGCTCGACCTAGCGGACGGGGCGGGGATGAGCAGTTCTTC,CAISARPSGRGGDEQFF
TRBV19,TRBJ1-5,-,TRBD1,TGTGCCAGTAGTATAGCCGGACAGGTCCATCAGCCCCAGCATTTT,CASSIAGQVHQPQHF
TRBV28,TRBJ1-1,-,TRBD1,TGTGCCAGCAGACCGGACAGGGGCCACCTGAACACTGAAGCTTTCTTT,CASRPDRGHLNTEAFF
TRBV7-9,TRBJ2-7,-,-,TGTGCCAGCACCCGAGAAGGCGGGCAGGACTACGAGCAGTACTTC,CASTREGGQDYEQYF
TRBV2,TRBJ1-2,once,TRBD1,TGTGCCAGCAGTGATCTCAAGGGACAGGGGGCGCTTGGCTACACCTTC,CASSDLKGQGALGYTF
TRBV10-3,TRBJ2-7,-,-,TGTGCCATCAGATGGACAGCTAGCTACGAGCAGTACTTC,CAIRWTASYEQYF
TRBV20-1,TRBJ1-5,once,-,TGCAGTGCTAGTCCAGGGGCCGCCAATCAGCCCCAGCATTTT,CSASPGAANQPQHF
TRBV28,TRBJ2-5,-,-,TGTGCCAGCAGTTCCAAGGGACTCTCACAAGAGACCCAGTACTTC,CASSSKGLSQETQYF
TRBV7-9,TRBJ2-1,-,TRBD1,TGTGCCAGCAGTGCCGGGACAGGGATCTTGGATGAGCAGTTCTTC,CASSAGTGILDEQFF
TRBV19,TRBJ2-4,-,TRBD1,TGTGCCAGTAACCCGGGACAGGTTTCGTCTATTCAGTACTTC,CASNPGQVSSIQYF
TRBV19,TRBJ1-1,once,-,TGTGCCAGTAGTATTATTGGGCAAGTGAACACTGAAGCTTTCTTT,CASSIIGQVNTEAFF
TRBV5-5,TRBJ1-3,-,-,TGTGCCAGCAGCTCGAACGCCGGGAACTCTGGAAACACCATATATTTT,CASSSNAGNSGNTIYF
TRBV5-1,TRBJ1-4,-,TRBD1,TGCGCCAGCAGCGGACGACAGGGGGCGAGTCTGTCGGCTAATGAAAAACTGTTTTTT,CASSGRQGASLSANEKLFF
TRBV29-1,TRBJ2-3,-,-,TGCAGCGGGAAACAGGGTACTAGCACAGATACGCAGTATTTT,CSGKQGTSTDTQYF
TRBV4-1,TRBJ2-7,-,-,TGCGCCAGCAGCCAAGAAGAACAATCCGACGAGCAGTACTTC,CASSQEEQSDEQYF
TRBV28,TRBJ1-3,-,-,TGTGCCAGCAGTTTTGTTGTCGGGACACGGTGGTTCTCTGGAAACACCATATATTTT,CASSFVVGTRWFSGNTIYF
TRBV9,TRBJ2-6,-,-,TGTGCCAGCAGCGTAGCCCCACAGGGGAGGCGGTCTGGGGCCAACGTCCTGACTTTC,CASSVAPQGRRSGANVLTF
TRBV7-3,TRBJ1-3,-,TRBD1,TGTGCCAGCAGCTCGGGACAGGGGGGAAACACCATATATTTT,CASSSGQGGNTIYF
TRBV5-4,TRBJ1-3,-,-,TGTGCCAGCAGCACCCGCTCAGGGTCCCTCTCTGGAAACACCATATATTTT,CASSTRSGSLSGNTIYF
TRBV19,TRBJ1-2,few,-,TGTGCCAGTAGTAGTGTGTTACGCGATGGCTACACCTTC,CASSSVLRDGYTF
TRBV20-1,TRBJ2-5,-,-,TGCAGTGCTAGTTATATCTATCAGACCCAGTACTTC,CSASYIYQTQYF
TRBV4-1,TRBJ1-4,-,TRBD1,TGCGCCAGCAGCCCTCCGGGACAGTCTAATGAAAAACTGTTTTTT,CASSPPGQSNEKLFF
TRBV6-5,TRBJ2-1,once,-,TGTGCCAGCAGTAAGGGACTCAGCTCCTACAATGAGCAGTTCTTC,CASSKGLSSYNEQFF
TRBV5-1,TRBJ1-1,few,-,TGCGCCAGCAGCTTGCGTCAGGTAAACACTGAAGCTTTCTTT,CASSLRQVNTEAFF
TRBV18,TRBJ2-1,-,-,TGTGCCAGCTCACCACCGGATGAGGGCAATGAGCAGTTCTTC,CASSPPDEGNEQFF
TRBV2,TRBJ1-3,-,-,TGTGCCAGCAGTCTGGACAGAGCGCCTGGAAACACCATATATTTT,CASSLDRAPGNTIYF
TRBV5-4,TRBJ2-3,-,TRBD1,TGTGCCAGCAGCGGTAAACCGGGACAGAAAGAAATTAGCACAGATACGCAGTATTTT,CASSGKPGQKEISTDTQYF
TRBV28,TRBJ1-5,-,-,TGTGCCAGCAGTTCTAAGGACACCTTTAATCAGCCCCAGCATTTT,CASSSKDTFNQPQHF
TRBV7-2,TRBJ2-7,-,-,TGTGCCAGCAGCGCCAGCGGTAGCCATACCTACGAGCAGTACTTC,CASSASGSHTYEQYF
TRBV7-9,TRBJ1-4,-,-,TGTGCCAGCAGCTTAGTAGGAACGGGTGAAAAACTGTTTTTT,CASSLVGTGEKLFF
TRBV7-6,TRBJ1-1,-,TRBD1,TGTGCCAGCAGCTTACGGGCAGGGGGGAACACTGAAGCTTTCTTT,CASSLRAGGNTEAFF
TRBV3-1/TRBV3-2,TRBJ2-1,-,-,TGTGCCAGCAGCCAAGATTTAACTAGTGGCAATGAGCAGTTCTTC,CASSQDLTSGNEQFF
TRBV5-4,TRBJ2-7,-,TRBD1,TGTGCCAGCAGCTTGGGAGACAGGGACCACGAGCAGTACTTC,CASSLGDRDHEQYF
TRBV5-5,TRBJ2-7,-,-,TGTGCCAGCAGCTTGGCTGCCTCACCGGGGGAGACCTACGAGCAGTACTTC,CASSLAASPGETYEQYF
TRBV9,TRBJ2-2,-,TRBD1,TGTGCCAGCAGCGTAGATGGGACAGGTTCTGCCGGGGAGCTGTTTTTT,CASSVDGTGSAGELFF
TRBV7-9,TRBJ2-3,-,-,TGTGCCAGCCCACCCGAGGGGGAGGGGGCAGATACGCAGTATTTT,CASPPEGEGADTQYF
TRBV6-2/TRBV6-3,TRBJ1-2,-,TRBD1,TGTGCCAGCAGCCCAGGGACAGGGGGCCTCTATGGCTACACCTTC,CASSPGTGGLYGYTF
TRBV28,TRBJ2-1,-,TRBD2,TGTGCCAGCAGTAAGTGGGAGGGCAATGAGCAGTTCTTC,CASSKWEGNEQFF
TRBV7-6,TRBJ2-3,-,-,TGTGCCAGCAGCTTTCCGGGCGGGGTGCAGTATTTT,CASSFPGGVQYF
TRBV30,TRBJ2-5,-,-,TGTGCCTGGAGTTCTTCCTTGGAGCCGCGGGAGACCCAGTACTTC,CAWSSSLEPRETQYF